This T cell receptor (beta chain) was captured by sequencing in a study of blood T cell repertoires in COVID-19 (dated by TCRdb to 2020 to 2022). In the study overall: Samples from collaborators originated in the United States, Italy and Spain and spanned both the acute and convalescent phases of COVID-19. The prospective study material was composed of cDNA or gDNA derived from T cells, B-cell-depleted T cells, or PBMCs. Deeply sampled blood TCRbeta repertoires from subjects exposed to, actively infected with, or recovered from COVID-19 were included in the dataset. The repertoires were released in a freely available public database meant as a resource for research on the immune response to SARS-CoV-2. Samples came from the ongoing ImmuneRACE study (first 160 participants) plus 1,254 subjects from 6 global collaborators. The sample metadata nearly always contained a de-identified subject ID, COVID-19 status, age in years and sex. HLA class I and class II types, where available, came from metadata supplied by the sample provider rather than from assay-based typing. Broader findings and caveats from the paper: How much clinical and demographic metadata was included differed by source and by participant, and the metadata was provided uncurated.

The immunoSEQ Assay, a bias-controlled multiplex PCR, was used to amplify TCRbeta CDR3 regions from genomic DNA. As for how the authors treated the data: Nucleated cell counts per sample were estimated from amplification of reference gene primers within the assay. To quantify the absolute abundance of each unique TCRbeta CDR3 rearrangement, sequence reads were collapsed and filtered. For each sample, productive Simpson clonality was calculated by taking the square root of Simpson's diversity index across productive rearrangements. TCRdb limited this immuneACCESS table to in-frame rearrangements with V and J called. A share of clones is missing; checked studies link under half to unresolved V genes, and the rest is unexplained. V and J calls and clone size are those listed in that table; D and trimming were worked out from the DNA. The sample has around 150,000 clones on record, over 80% of them singletons. The ten largest make up less than 7% of the sample.

From V the trimming removes 0 bases and from J it removes 6 bases, while the gene matches leave 3 bases of the junction unaccounted for. The CDR3 runs 15 amino acids, cysteine and phenylalanine included. The sequence is cut down to CDR3 DNA, 45 bases in frame from base 1. CDR1 and CDR2 are drawn from the germline V gene: SGHRS, YFSETQ. Enrolling through a virtual design, the prospective study's participants ranged in age from roughly 18 to 95 years and lived across 20 to 25 United States geographic areas. To assign participants to cohorts, the prospective study relied on clinical history that participants themselves reported in a screening survey and a study questionnaire. ImmuneRACE Cohort 3 recovered participants were defined by two consecutive negative NP/OP PCR tests, healthcare professional clearance, or symptom resolution. In the prospective study, whole blood, serum and a nasopharyngeal or oropharyngeal swab were collected from each participant by mobile phlebotomists. Prospective study participants could optionally give additional blood draws and questionnaires over an approximately 2-month period. Before DNA extraction, blood samples from the prospective study were shipped at room temperature or frozen.

About this clone: The specificity of this receptor is unknown. No much larger clonotype is one base removed from it; base qualities were not supplied.

This clonotype was sampled from a woman in her thirties or forties who had recovered from COVID-19. The V and J genes are TRBV5-1 and TRBJ1-6; TRBD1 lines up with 7 middle nucleotides. Sequencing input: PBMCs or T cells enriched from blood (not recorded which). CDR3 reads: CASSLEGQPNSPLHF. The DNA reads TGCGCCAGCAGCTTGGAGGGACAGCCTAATTCACCCCTCCACTTT.